These 23 T cell receptor beta chains came from one sample sequenced in a study of blood T cell repertoires in COVID-19. Method: immunoSEQ multiplex PCR; TCRdb's copy keeps in-frame clones and lacks some. The data contain roughly 240,000 clones, around nine tenths of them seen just once; the ten biggest clones take up roughly 1.6%. Source material: peripheral blood. The receptors originated from a woman aged 55-75 years who had recovered from COVID-19.

The V and J genes are TRBV5-1 and TRBJ1-1; no clear D gene. CDR1 and CDR2 from the germline V gene are SGHRS and YFSETQ. The V and J ends lost 4 bases and 1 base respectively, with 8 bases between them. The CDR3 has 13 residues. The CDR3 DNA sequence: TGCGCCAGCAGCCCGGTTAGGAACACTGAAGCTTTCTTT. Translation: CASSPVRNTEAFF. Based on the CDR3 plus reference TRBV5-1 and TRBJ1-1, the full variable domain is KAGVTQTPRYLIKTRGQQVTLSCSPISGHRSVSWYQQTPGQGLQFLFEYFSETQRNKGNFPGRFSGRQFSNSRSEMNVSTLELGDSALYLCASSPVRNTEAFFGQGTRLTVV.

The V and J genes are TRBV9 and TRBJ2-7; 8 bases agree with TRBD2. The CDR3 runs 14 residues. Germline lookup yields CDR1 SGDLS and CDR2 YYNGEE. V lost 1 base to trimming and J lost 3 bases; unmatched junction nucleotides: 3. CDR3 in DNA: TGTGCCAGCAGCGTAATCGCGGGGGGCTACGAGCAGTACTTC. It codes for CASSVIAGGYEQYF.

This clone was observed a single time. The chain employs TRBV5-5 and TRBJ1-4; D call uncertain. Trimming pared 0 bases from V and 0 bases from J, leaving 6 bases between. The CDR3 covers 15 residues. The germline V gene encodes CDR1 SGHKS and CDR2 YYEKEE (reference sequence). CDR3: CASSLGAATNEKLFF. The CDR3 coding sequence is TGTGCCAGCAGCTTGGGGGCCGCAACTAATGAAAAACTGTTTTTT.

J is TRBJ1-2 and V is TRBV13, with 8 nucleotides matching TRBD1. Germline values: CDR1 PRHDT, CDR2 FYEKMQ (reference sequence). The CDR3 spans 16 residues. J lost 3 bases, V lost 5 bases, and 11 bases had no gene match. The CDR3 coding sequence is TGTGCCAGCAGCCGACAGGGGTCCTATAAATACTATGGCTACACCTTC. This sequence encodes CASSRQGSYKYYGYTF.

This sequence joins TRBV18 and TRBJ1-1, with D perhaps matching TRBD1 (5 bases). Germline V gene lookup returns CDR1 KGHSH and CDR2 LQKENI. The CDR3 contains 13 residues. The V end lost 4 bases, the J end lost 0 bases, and 6 bases lay between the germline ends. The CDR3 loop is CASSRQMNTEAFF. DNA for the CDR3: TGTGCCAGCTCACGACAGATGAACACTGAAGCTTTCTTT.

The genes are TRBV19 and TRBJ2-1, with TRBD2 identical over 8 bases. In germline, CDR1 is LNHDA, CDR2 SQIVND (reference sequence). V lost 4 bases, J lost 8 bases, and 4 bases stayed unmatched. This CDR3 is built from 13 residues. As DNA, the CDR3 is TGTGCCAGTAGTACTCGGGGGGGGGATGAGCAGTTCTTC. This sequence encodes CASSTRGGDEQFF. Full variable domain (missing parts from reference TRBV19 and TRBJ2-1): DGGITQSPKYLFRKEGQNVTLSCEQNLNHDAMYWYRQDPGQGLRLIYYSQIVNDFQKGDIAEGYSVSREKKESFPLTVTSAQKNPTAFYLCASSTRGGDEQFFGPGTRLTVL.

The chain uses TRBV7-3 and TRBJ2-1; TRBD2 is a possible D gene (6 bases). Germline CDR1 reads SGHTA; CDR2 reads FQGTGA. This CDR3 has 15 amino acids. Trimming removed 2 bases at V and 3 bases at J, with 11 bases between. The CDR3 DNA reads TGTGCCAGCAGCTTAGCGGGGTACGGCTACAATGAGCAGTTCTTC. The encoded protein is CASSLAGYGYNEQFF.

This clone was recorded only once. The genes are TRBV28 and TRBJ1-2; TRBD1 matches 11 bases. CDR1 is MDHEN and CDR2 is SYDVKM in the germline V gene. The CDR3 runs 15 residues. V lost 7 bases and J lost 5; bases outside the gene matches: 9. The CDR3 loop is CASNGGQGGLYGYTF. CDR3 DNA sequence: TGTGCCAGCAATGGGGGACAGGGGGGGCTATATGGCTACACCTTC.

V gene TRBV7-2 combines with J gene TRBJ2-7, with D possibly being TRBD2 (5 bases). The CDR3 is 18 amino acids. V lost 1 base, J lost 5 bases, and 24 bases lay in between. CDR1 SGHTA and CDR2 FQGNSA come from the germline V gene. The CDR3 region is CASSLDSPLRGSLNEQYF. In DNA form, the CDR3 reads TGTGCCAGCAGCTTAGATTCCCCCCTGCGCGGGTCCCTCAACGAGCAGTACTTC.

This clone was detected a few times. The junction differs from germline at one of its ends, possibly a read error. The V gene is TRBV13, the J gene TRBJ2-5; D is possibly TRBD2 (7 bases). Germline CDR1 is PRHDT and CDR2 is FYEKMQ (reference sequence). The CDR3 is made up of 15 amino acids. CDR3: CASSLGWGGRETQYF. The CDR3 DNA reads as TGTGCCAGCAGCCTAGGGTGGGGGGGCCGAGAGACCCAGTACTTC.

This clone turned up a few times. This sample includes further DNA sequences coding for the same CDR3. The rearrangement uses TRBV9 and TRBJ1-1; 7 bases align to TRBD1. Germline CDR1 and CDR2: SGDLS and YYNGEE. This CDR3 has 14 amino acids. V was clipped by 3 bases and J by 1 base; unmatched bases: 3. The CDR3, as DNA: TGTGCCAGCAGCGCTTGGACAGGGAACACTGAAGCTTTCTTT. It yields the protein CASSAWTGNTEAFF.

The V gene is TRBV19, the J gene TRBJ2-1, with a possible D match to TRBD2 (6 bases). Trimming cost V 2 bases and J 6 bases, with 8 bases left between them. The CDR3 totals 13 residues. Germline lookup yields CDR1 LNHDA and CDR2 SQIVND (reference sequence). The CDR3 region has the DNA TGTGCCAGTAGTATATCGGGAGTCAATGAGCAGTTCTTC. Translated: CASSISGVNEQFF. The entire variable domain, with the rest obtained from reference TRBV19 and TRBJ2-1, is as follows: DGGITQSPKYLFRKEGQNVTLSCEQNLNHDAMYWYRQDPGQGLRLIYYSQIVNDFQKGDIAEGYSVSREKKESFPLTVTSAQKNPTAFYLCASSISGVNEQFFGPGTRLTVL.

This chain connects TRBV27 to TRBJ1-1, with 9 bases that match TRBD1. The CDR3 has 17 residues. The J segment lost 0 bases and the V segment lost 5 bases, leaving 10 bases of the junction unmatched. Germline CDR1 MNHEY, CDR2 SMNVEV (reference sequence). The CDR3 DNA follows: TGTGCCAGCAGTCCCTACCGGGGACAGGGCCTGAACACTGAAGCTTTCTTT. This encodes CASSPYRGQGLNTEAFF.

This clone was seen only once. The J gene is TRBJ1-1, the V gene TRBV7-9; 7 nucleotides align to TRBD1. Per germline, CDR1 SEHNR and CDR2 FQNEAQ (reference sequence). Trimming removed 7 bases from V and 4 bases from J; junction bases left unmatched: 12. The CDR3 totals 15 residues. CDR3 bases: TGTGCCAGCACACCACGGAACAGGGGTGCCACTGAAGCTTTCTTT. Amino acids: CASTPRNRGATEAFF.

The V gene is TRBV3-1 (or the pseudogene TRBV3-2), the J gene TRBJ2-1; D gene unclear. V was cut by 1 base and J by 9 bases, with 13 bases left in between. The CDR3 sequence is 14 residues long. Germline CDR1 and CDR2: LGHDT and YNNKEL (reference sequence). CDR3 DNA: TGTGCCAGCAGCCAAGGCCCAAACTCGGGTGAGCAGTTCTTC. Translated: CASSQGPNSGEQFF.

The chain joins TRBV9 to TRBJ2-2; 11 nucleotides line up with TRBD2. The CDR3 consists of 16 residues. Trimming took 2 bases from V and 3 from J; bases not matched to a gene: 3. CDR1 SGDLS and CDR2 YYNGEE come from the germline V gene. CDR3: CASSVTSGGHTGELFF. The CDR3 DNA is TGTGCCAGCAGCGTTACTAGCGGGGGACACACCGGGGAGCTGTTTTTT.

The chain carries TRBV19 and TRBJ2-1; 9 nucleotides align to TRBD2. The CDR3 spans 14 residues. Germline CDR1 is LNHDA and CDR2 is SQIVND (reference sequence). The trim removed 1 base at V and 8 bases at J, leaving 3 bases unmatched. The CDR3 protein is CASSIAASGDEQFF. CDR3 DNA: TGTGCCAGTAGTATAGCGGCTAGCGGGGATGAGCAGTTCTTC.

The chain employs TRBV27 and TRBJ2-7; 8 bases fit TRBD2. Germline-derived CDR1 and CDR2 are MNHEY and SMNVEV (reference sequence). V gave up 4 bases and J gave up 0 bases; unmatched junction bases: 2. This CDR3 region has 14 residues. This CDR3 is CASSSSGHSYEQYF. In DNA, the CDR3 is TGTGCCAGCAGTTCTAGCGGGCACTCCTACGAGCAGTACTTC.

This clone is judged medium-sized. V usage is TRBV24-1 and J usage is TRBJ1-5; D is unresolved. The CDR3 is 12 residues long. CDR1 KGHDR and CDR2 SFDVKD come from the germline V gene. The V and J ends lost 3 bases and 5 bases respectively, with 4 bases between them. The CDR3: CATSDPDQPQHF. The DNA of the CDR3 is TGTGCCACCAGTGATCCGGATCAGCCCCAGCATTTT.

The CDR3 protein is CASSSLLRADTQYF. CDR3 coding DNA: TGTGCCAGCAGCTCCCTCCTTAGAGCAGATACGCAGTATTTT. This chain joins TRBV11-2 and TRBJ2-3; no definite D call. This CDR3 is built from 14 residues. The germline V gene encodes CDR1 SGHAT and CDR2 FQNNGV. Deletions cut 4 bases from V and 4 bases from J, with 12 bases between.

This rearrangement joins TRBV5-1 to TRBJ2-1, with 10 bases identical to TRBD1. CDR3 size: 14 residues. Per the germline V gene, CDR1 is SGHRS and CDR2 is YFSETQ. The ends lost 0 bases at V and 7 bases at J; junction bases unmatched: 1. The CDR3 region is CASSLGQGANEQFF. DNA of the CDR3: TGCGCCAGCAGCTTGGGACAGGGGGCTAATGAGCAGTTCTTC.

The chain is built from TRBV28 and TRBJ2-5, with 10 bases aligning to TRBD2. This CDR3 comprises 16 residues. The V and J ends lost 4 bases and 2 bases, in that order; junction bases with no gene match: 7. CDR1 is MDHEN, CDR2 SYDVKM, per germline. In DNA form, the CDR3 reads TGTGCCAGCAGTTCATTTAGCGGGGGGACTCAAGAGACCCAGTACTTC. Its translation is CASSSFSGGTQETQYF.

The genes are TRBV11-3 and TRBJ1-2, with 8 bases aligning to TRBD1. V lost 5 bases and J lost 5; bases outside the gene matches: 10. Germline V gene sequence: CDR1 SGHNT, CDR2 YENEEA. There are 15 residues in the CDR3. The CDR3 sequence is CASSRTGTGGYGYTF. The DNA for the CDR3 is TGTGCCAGCAGCAGGACCGGGACAGGAGGATATGGCTACACCTTC.